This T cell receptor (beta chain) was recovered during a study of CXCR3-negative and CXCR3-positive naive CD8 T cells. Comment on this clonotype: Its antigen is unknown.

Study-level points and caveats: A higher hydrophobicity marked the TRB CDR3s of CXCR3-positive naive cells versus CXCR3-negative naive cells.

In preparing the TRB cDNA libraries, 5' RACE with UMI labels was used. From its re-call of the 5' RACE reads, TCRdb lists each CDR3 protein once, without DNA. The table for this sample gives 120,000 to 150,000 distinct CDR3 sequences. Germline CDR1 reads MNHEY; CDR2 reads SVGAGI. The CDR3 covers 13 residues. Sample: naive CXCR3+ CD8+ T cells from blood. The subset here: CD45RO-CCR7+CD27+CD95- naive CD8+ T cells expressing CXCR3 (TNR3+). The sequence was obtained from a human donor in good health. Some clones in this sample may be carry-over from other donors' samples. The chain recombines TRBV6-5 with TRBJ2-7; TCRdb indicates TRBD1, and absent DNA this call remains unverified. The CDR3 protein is CASSYSQGYEQYF.